One and the same sample provided the 30 T cell receptor beta chains below, sequenced in a study of regulatory T cells in long-lasting Graves disease. Time point in this sample: newly diagnosed GD, antithyroid drugs for less than 3 months. Construction of the TCR library relied on RNA isolated from PBMCs. Construction of the TCR beta libraries employed iRepertoire HTBI primers in conjunction with Arm-PCR of CDR3 regions. TCRdb reprocessed the multiplex PCR reads with MiXCR, giving one entry per CDR3 protein. Of about 500,000 distinct CDR3 sequences in the sample, about 16% were seen once. The same data also went into a second study, on T cells in Graves' hyperthyroidism and ophthalmopathy.

Here the sequenced sample was peripheral blood mononuclear cells (PBMCs), taken at new diagnosis, from a patient treated with antithyroid drugs. The receptors shown here come from a man between 35 and 55 years old with Graves disease.

This chain connects TRBV18 to TRBJ2-2; 10 bases line up with TRBD2. This CDR3 spans 14 amino acids. CDR1 and CDR2 (germline): KGHSH, LQKENI. The trim removed 4 bases at V and 7 bases at J, leaving 3 bases unmatched. The DNA of the CDR3 is TGTGCCAGCTCACTAGCGGGAGGCCGCGGGGAGCTGTTTTTT. This translates into CASSLAGGRGELFF.

This clonotype appeared a few times. The gene calls are TRBV19 and TRBJ2-1; 13 bases are shared with TRBD2. Germline V gene lookup returns CDR1 LNHDA and CDR2 SQIVND (reference sequence). The CDR3 spans 16 residues. With V trimmed by 6 bases and J by 8 bases, 10 bases remained unmatched. The CDR3 sequence: CASSRLAGGMGYEQFF. CDR3 in DNA: TGTGCCAGTAGCCGACTAGCGGGAGGCATGGGGTATGAGCAGTTCTTC.

This clonotype has more than one count but fewer than ten. An end of the junction differs from the germline gene, which may be a read error. The rearrangement links TRBV30 to TRBJ2-7; no reliable D call. The CDR3 runs to 13 residues. Germline CDR1 GTSNPN, CDR2 SVGIG (reference sequence). This CDR3 is CAWGVQSSYEQYF. In DNA, the CDR3 is TGTGCCTGGGGTGTACAAAGTAGCTACGAGCAGTACTTC.

This clonotype has ten or more counts. V is TRBV5-1 and J is TRBJ2-3; D remains unclear. Germline CDR1 is SGHRS and CDR2 is YFSETQ. Trimming took 0 bases from V and 2 from J, leaving 7 bases between them. The CDR3 totals 14 residues. DNA for the CDR3: TGCGCCAGCAGCTTGGGCAGCTTCACAGATACGCAGTATTTT. It is translated as CASSLGSFTDTQYF.

This clonotype was found many times. The genes are TRBV3-1 and TRBJ2-7; the match to TRBD1 covers 10 bases. This CDR3 has 13 residues. V lost 6 bases to trimming and J lost 5 bases; unmatched junction nucleotides: 4. Looked up from germline, CDR1 is LGHDT and CDR2 is YNNKEL (reference sequence). The CDR3 reads CASSRTGGNEQYF. The CDR3 DNA reads as TGTGCCAGCAGTCGGACAGGGGGTAACGAGCAGTACTTC.

This clonotype was counted at least ten times. This chain uses TRBV3-1 with TRBJ1-1; possibly TRBD1 for D (5 bases). The V gene lost 0 bases and the J gene lost 6 bases, with 14 bases spanning the gap. In germline, CDR1 is LGHDT, CDR2 YNNKEL (reference sequence). The CDR3 spans 15 residues. CDR3 protein: CASSQDYQGEAEAFF. CDR3 DNA sequence: TGTGCCAGCAGCCAAGATTACCAGGGCGAGGCTGAAGCTTTCTTT.

This clonotype was found a few times. The CDR3 loop reads CSVVRTGFPYGYTF. The CDR3 DNA is TGCAGCGTCGTACGGACAGGGTTTCCCTATGGCTACACCTTC. This rearrangement joins TRBV29-1 to TRBJ1-2; 8 bases match TRBD1. The CDR3 consists of 14 residues. With 6 bases clipped from V and 4 bases from J, the junction kept 10 bases outside the gene matches. The germline gives CDR1 SQVTM, CDR2 ANQGSEA.

The rearrangement links TRBV6-1 to TRBJ1-5; a possible D gene is TRBD1 (5 bases). The CDR3 spans 11 residues. Germline V gene data show CDR1 as MNHNS and CDR2 as SASEGT. The ends were cut back, 5 bases at V and 11 bases at J, with 10 bases in the middle. CDR3 residues: CASSLRQSQHF. Here the CDR3 DNA reads TGTGCCAGCAGTCTTCGACAGTCCCAGCATTTT.

This clonotype was found a few times. The V call is TRBV4-2, the J call TRBJ1-5, with D unclear. V lost 0 bases and J lost 3, with 9 bases in between. The CDR3 totals 15 residues. In germline, CDR1 is LGHNA, CDR2 YNFKEQ. Written as DNA, the CDR3 is TGTGCCAGCAGCCAAGATGGCCAGCTCAATCAGCCCCAGCATTTT. Translated: CASSQDGQLNQPQHF.

This clonotype has a handful of counts. V gene TRBV12-3 or TRBV12-4 combines with J gene TRBJ1-5; D gene uncertain. This CDR3 is built from 13 residues. Trimming removed 6 bases from V and 6 bases from J, with 12 bases in between. As DNA, the CDR3 is TGTGCCAGCAGCAACCTTCGGGGTCAGCCCCAGCATTTT. The encoded protein is CASSNLRGQPQHF.

The chain joins TRBV12-5 to TRBJ2-7, with 10 bases identical to TRBD1. The V and J ends lost 0 bases and 1 base, in that order; junction bases with no gene match: 6. The CDR3 sequence is 17 residues long. From germline, CDR1 is LGHNT and CDR2 FRNRAP. The CDR3 reads CASGLVLGTGVSYEQYF. CDR3 in DNA: TGTGCTAGTGGTTTGGTACTTGGGACAGGGGTTTCCTACGAGCAGTACTTC.

V gene TRBV6-5 combines with J gene TRBJ2-2; 9 positions match TRBD2. The V segment lost 2 bases and the J segment 3 bases; nucleotides outside the gene matches: 7. This CDR3 has 17 amino acids. The germline V gene encodes CDR1 MNHEY and CDR2 SVGAGI. The DNA for the CDR3 is TGTGCCAGCAGTTACGAGGCTAGCGGGATTTACACCGGGGAGCTGTTTTTT. This encodes CASSYEASGIYTGELFF.

This clonotype was seen repeatedly, ten times or more. As DNA, the CDR3 is TGTGCCAGCAGTTTAGGGTCACTGAATGAGCAGTTCTTC. Translated, it gives CASSLGSLNEQFF. J is TRBJ2-1 and V is TRBV12-3 or TRBV12-4; D gene uncertain. The CDR3 has 13 residues. V gave up 1 base and J gave up 7 bases, with 8 bases separating them.

The chain carries TRBV6-1 and TRBJ2-3, with TRBD2 identical over 7 bases. V lost 10 bases to trimming and J lost 4 bases; unmatched junction nucleotides: 8. In germline, CDR1 is MNHNS, CDR2 SASEGT. The CDR3 is 13 amino acids. This CDR3 is CATLPRGADTQYF. In nucleotides, the CDR3 is TGTGCCACCCTACCCCGGGGGGCAGATACGCAGTATTTT.

The chain employs TRBV24-1 and TRBJ2-2; D possibly corresponds to TRBD1 (7 bases). V gave up 9 bases and J gave up 4 bases, with 17 bases separating them. Germline lookup yields CDR1 KGHDR and CDR2 SFDVKD. The CDR3 contains 15 residues. Written as DNA, the CDR3 is TGTGCCACCGGAGGGCACAGGGGTGCCACCGGGGAGCTGTTTTTT. It codes for CATGGHRGATGELFF.

This clonotype has ten or more counts. The chain uses TRBV12-3 or TRBV12-4 and TRBJ2-7, with 9 bases fitting TRBD2. The CDR3 sequence is 13 residues long. Trimming at V came to 6 bases and at J to 9 bases, leaving 9 bases not matched to a gene. This CDR3 is CASSLGGRASQYF. DNA of the CDR3: TGTGCCAGCAGCCTAGGCGGGAGGGCCTCGCAGTACTTC.

Worth noting for this clonotype: Being one base from a much bigger clone, this may be a read error. The chain carries TRBV28 and TRBJ1-6; D ambiguous. The CDR3 has 14 residues. Between the trimmed V and J ends, which lost 7 bases and 7 bases, there was a span of 14 bases. In germline, CDR1 is MDHEN, CDR2 SYDVKM. CDR3: CASTTWTRNSPLHF. For the CDR3, the DNA is TGTGCCAGCACCACATGGACTAGGAATTCACCCCTCCACTTT.

There are many counts of this clonotype. This chain joins TRBV12-3 or TRBV12-4 and TRBJ2-1, with D perhaps TRBD2 (6 bases). The ends were cut back, 1 base at V and 1 base at J, with 11 bases in the middle. The CDR3 has 16 amino acids. The CDR3 DNA is TGTGCCAGCAGTTTAGGGGTGCGGGATTCCTACAATGAGCAGTTCTTC. It translates to CASSLGVRDSYNEQFF.

At least ten counts were recorded for this clonotype. The chain joins TRBV11-2 to TRBJ2-5, with 7 bases identical to TRBD2. With V trimmed by 7 bases and J by 4 bases, 6 bases remained unmatched. The germline V gene encodes CDR1 SGHAT and CDR2 FQNNGV. This CDR3 region has 13 residues. CDR3 region: CASTREARETQYF. CDR3 coding DNA: TGTGCCAGCACCCGGGAGGCGCGAGAGACCCAGTACTTC.

The sample holds many counts of this clonotype. V usage is TRBV20-1 and J usage is TRBJ2-5; D may be TRBD1 (5 bases). Trimming took off 8 bases at V and 1 base at J, with 23 bases between the two ends. The length of the CDR3 is 16 residues. CDR1 DFQATT and CDR2 SNEGSKA come from the germline V gene (reference sequence). The CDR3 is CSMVRAGQILQETQYF. The CDR3 bases are TGCAGTATGGTCAGGGCAGGGCAAATCCTCCAAGAGACCCAGTACTTC.

This clonotype has a count of ten or more. J is TRBJ1-2 and V is TRBV9; tentatively, D is TRBD1 (5 bases). CDR1 is SGDLS, CDR2 YYNGEE, per germline. CDR3 size: 12 residues. With 6 bases removed from V and 3 bases from J, the gap between germline ends came to 9 bases. The CDR3 spells CASNKGHYGYTF. DNA for the CDR3: TGTGCCAGCAACAAGGGACACTATGGCTACACCTTC.

This clonotype was found a few times. The J gene is TRBJ2-7, the V gene TRBV30, with D possibly being TRBD1 (5 bases). The CDR3 runs to 13 residues. CDR1 and CDR2 from the germline V gene are GTSNPN and SVGIG (reference sequence). The germline V and J ends were trimmed by 4 bases and 6 bases, with 16 bases remaining between them. CDR3 in amino acids: CAWTRPGFLEQYF. DNA of the CDR3: TGTGCCTGGACTCGCCCAGGGTTCCTCGAGCAGTACTTC.

For this clonotype: This sequence may be a read error, since a much larger clone differs from it by one base. The chain joins TRBV5-1 to TRBJ2-3, with 10 bases identical to TRBD2. CDR3 length equals 20 residues. The germline gives CDR1 SGHRS, CDR2 YFSETQ. The CDR3 coding sequence is TGCGCCGGCAGCTTGTGGCTCCGAACAACCGGGACTAGCGGCACAGATACGCAGTATTTT. Translation gives CAGSLWLRTTGTSGTDTQYF.

Only a few counts were recorded for this clonotype. V gene TRBV28 combines with J gene TRBJ1-2; no definite D call. The germline gives CDR1 MDHEN, CDR2 SYDVKM. There are 16 residues in the CDR3. Trimming took off 2 bases at V and 2 bases at J, with 15 bases between the two ends. CDR3 sequence (DNA): TGTGCCAGCAGTTTAAACCCCTTGACACCCAACTATGGCTACACCTTC. Its translation is CASSLNPLTPNYGYTF.

V usage is TRBV2 and J usage is TRBJ1-5, with unresolved D. This CDR3 comprises 13 residues. Deletions cut 3 bases from V and 4 bases from J, with 7 bases between. Germline CDR1 SNHLY, CDR2 FYNNEI. The CDR3 spells CASSDLGNQPQHF. The CDR3 DNA follows: TGTGCCAGCAGTGACCTTGGAAATCAGCCCCAGCATTTT.

This clonotype was found many times. The chain combines TRBV28 with TRBJ2-1, with 7 bases matching TRBD1. The J segment lost 0 bases and the V segment lost 5 bases, leaving 7 bases of the junction unmatched. This CDR3 spans 16 amino acids. Per the germline V gene, CDR1 is MDHEN and CDR2 is SYDVKM. The CDR3 region is CASSGTEVSSYNEQFF. DNA for the CDR3: TGTGCCAGCAGTGGGACAGAGGTTAGCTCCTACAATGAGCAGTTCTTC.

This clonotype appeared many times. The genes are TRBV11-2 and TRBJ1-1; D perhaps matches TRBD1 (5 bases). CDR3 length: 15 amino acids. Germline V gene lookup returns CDR1 SGHAT and CDR2 FQNNGV. V was shortened by 5 bases and J by 6 bases, with 19 bases between the two germline ends. CDR3 DNA: TGTGCCAGCAGCCCGGCCCCAGGGAGATGGCCTGAAGCTTTCTTT. Translating gives CASSPAPGRWPEAFF.

This clonotype appeared a few times. The chain employs TRBV20-1 and TRBJ2-1; D is uncertain. CDR3 length equals 14 residues. Per germline, CDR1 DFQATT and CDR2 SNEGSKA (reference sequence). V was pared by 3 bases and J by 4 bases, with 13 bases between. The CDR3 DNA is TGCAGTGCTAGGTGGGCCGAAGTGTACAATGAGCAGTTCTTC. Its protein product is CSARWAEVYNEQFF.

V gene TRBV7-9 combines with J gene TRBJ2-2; a possible D gene is TRBD1 (6 bases). Germline CDR1 is SEHNR and CDR2 is FQNEAQ (reference sequence). This CDR3 region has 16 residues. The germline V and J ends were trimmed by 5 bases and 9 bases, with 22 bases remaining between them. CDR3 amino acids: CASSTRTDERFRELFF. CDR3 coding DNA: TGTGCCAGCAGCACCCGGACAGACGAACGATTCCGGGAGCTGTTTTTT.

This chain joins TRBV19 and TRBJ2-1; 10 bases are a match to TRBD1. Germline assignment: CDR1 LNHDA and CDR2 SQIVND (reference sequence). The junction had 2 bases not matched to a gene; V was cut back by 3 bases and J by 6 bases. This CDR3 has 14 residues. For the CDR3, the DNA is TGTGCCAGTAGTATCGGACAGGGGGGCAATGAGCAGTTCTTC. It translates to CASSIGQGGNEQFF.